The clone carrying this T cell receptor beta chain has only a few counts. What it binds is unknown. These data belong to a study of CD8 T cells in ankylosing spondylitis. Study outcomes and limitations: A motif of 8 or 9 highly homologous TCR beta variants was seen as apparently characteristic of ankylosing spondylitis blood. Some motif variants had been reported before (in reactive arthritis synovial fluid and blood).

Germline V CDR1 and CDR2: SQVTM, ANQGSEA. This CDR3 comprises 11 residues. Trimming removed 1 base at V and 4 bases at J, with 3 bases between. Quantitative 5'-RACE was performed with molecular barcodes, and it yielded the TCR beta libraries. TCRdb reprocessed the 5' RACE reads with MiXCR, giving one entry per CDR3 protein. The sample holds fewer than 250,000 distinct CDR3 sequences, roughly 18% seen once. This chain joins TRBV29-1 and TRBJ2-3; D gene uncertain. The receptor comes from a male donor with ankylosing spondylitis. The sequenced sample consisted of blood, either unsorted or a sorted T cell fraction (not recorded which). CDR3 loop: CSVEGPDTQYF. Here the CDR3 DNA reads TGCAGCGTTGAAGGGCCAGATACGCAGTATTTT.